A selection of T cell receptor beta chains follows, all from one sample in a study of T cell repertoires in cytomegalovirus infection. Each CDR3 protein is one row after TCRdb ran MiXCR on the reads. Of around 190,000 distinct CDR3 sequences listed, roughly an eighth were seen once; the top ten hold more than 20%. Sequencing was done on a sample of PBMCs. These receptors were taken from a human donor in good health (CMV status not recorded). Some clones in this sample may be carry-over from other donors' samples. CDR3s include the opening cysteine and the closing phenylalanine or tryptophan. The D gene is left open where the match is weak. Rows give clone size only sometimes, using once, few, many, or a class for an expanded clone.

D gene	V gene	clone size	J gene	CDR3 length	CDR3 DNA	CDR3 protein
TRBD1	TRBV5-4	NA	TRBJ1-2	15	TGTGCCAGCATCTCGCTCGGGACAGAGAATTATGGCTACACCTTC	CASISLGTENYGYTF
TRBD1	TRBV7-9	many	TRBJ1-5	18	TGTGCCAGCAGCTCCGATACACAGGGGGCTTGGGGCAATCAGCCCCAGCATTTT	CASSSDTQGAWGNQPQHF
TRBD2	TRBV7-2	many	TRBJ2-1	17	TGTGCCAGCAGCTTAGGGCTTCTTGGCGGGAGGAATAATGAGCAGTTCTTC	CASSLGLLGGRNNEQFF
NA	TRBV2	NA	TRBJ2-2	16	TGTGCCAGCAGAAAAAGGGTTACCTCGAACACCGGGGAGCTGTTTTTT	CASRKRVTSNTGELFF
NA	TRBV6-2/TRBV6-3	many	TRBJ1-5	15	TGTGCCAGCAGATCGTCGGGTTATAGCAATCAGCCCCAGCATTTT	CASRSSGYSNQPQHF
NA	TRBV28	NA	TRBJ1-1	13	TGTGCCAGCAGGAAATTCTCAGGGACTGAAGCTTTCTTT	CASRKFSGTEAFF
NA	TRBV7-9	many	TRBJ1-1	13	TGTGCCAGCAGCTCCGGGCAGACTAAGGAAGCTTTCTTT	CASSSGQTKEAFF
NA	TRBV18	NA	TRBJ2-5	14	TGTGCCAGCTCATGGGACATTGGACAAGAGACCCAGTACTTC	CASSWDIGQETQYF
NA	TRBV9	NA	TRBJ1-1	14	TGTGCCAGCAGCGTAGGAGTGTCGAACACTGAAGCTTTCTTT	CASSVGVSNTEAFF
TRBD2	TRBV28	many	TRBJ2-7	15	TGTGCCAGCAGCGGGACTAGCGGGAGGGACTACGAGCAGTACTTC	CASSGTSGRDYEQYF
NA	TRBV2	NA	TRBJ2-2	13	TGTGCCAGCAGTGAAGCAGGCACCGGGGAGCTGTTTTTT	CASSEAGTGELFF
NA	TRBV7-8	many	TRBJ2-5	15	TGTGCCAGCAGCTTAGCAGTATTAGCCCAAGAGACCCAGTACTTC	CASSLAVLAQETQYF
NA	TRBV7-2	many	TRBJ1-5	14	TGTGCCAGCAGCTTAGATCCTAACTGGGAGCCCCAGCATTTT	CASSLDPNWEPQHF
TRBD2	TRBV2	NA	TRBJ2-3	15	TGTGCCAGCAGTAAACTAGCGGGGGTCACAGATACGCAGTATTTT	CASSKLAGVTDTQYF
NA	TRBV29-1	NA	TRBJ1-2	15	TGCAGCGTTGAAAGTCTAACAGAGATTGCATATGGCTACACCTTC	CSVESLTEIAYGYTF
NA	TRBV6-2/TRBV6-3	few	TRBJ1-1	14	TGTGCCAGCAGCTTCCAACCCGGGGGCACTGAAGCTTTCTTT	CASSFQPGGTEAFF
NA	TRBV7-2	few	TRBJ2-7	14	TGTGCCAGCAGCTTAAGAACACGGGTGAACGAGCAGTACTTC	CASSLRTRVNEQYF
TRBD2	TRBV6-2/TRBV6-3	many	TRBJ2-1	17	TGTGCCAGCAGTTCCTCGGGACTAGCGGGAACTAACAATGAGCAGTTCTTC	CASSSSGLAGTNNEQFF
NA	TRBV20-1	NA	TRBJ1-1	13	TGCAGTGGGGTGGGCCGGATGAACACTGAAGCTTTCTTT	CSGVGRMNTEAFF
NA	TRBV20-1	NA	TRBJ1-6	15	TGCAGTGCTTCTAAGCAGAGCTCCTATAATTCACCCCTCCACTTT	CSASKQSSYNSPLHF
TRBD1	TRBV7-4	NA	TRBJ2-1	13	TGTGCCAGCATCCGGACAGGGGGCGATGAGCAGTTCTTC	CASIRTGGDEQFF
NA	TRBV7-2	many	TRBJ1-2	14	TGTGCCAGCAGACCGGGGCTAGCTAACTATGGCTACACCTTC	CASRPGLANYGYTF
NA	TRBV20-1	NA	TRBJ2-7	12	TGCAGTGCTAGTTTACGCGGGGCTTTCCCATACTTC	CSASLRGAFPYF
TRBD1	TRBV6-6	few	TRBJ1-1	13	TGTGCCAGCGATGACAGGGTGGGCACTGAAGCTTTCTTT	CASDDRVGTEAFF
TRBD2	TRBV7-8	NA	TRBJ2-7	15	TGTGCCAGCAGCTCGACTAGCGGGAATTCCCACGAGCAGTACTTC	CASSSTSGNSHEQYF
NA	TRBV27	many	TRBJ1-5	15	TGTGCCAGCAGTTTTACGGCAGGGGTCTTTCAGCCCCAGCATTTT	CASSFTAGVFQPQHF
TRBD2	TRBV7-2	many	TRBJ2-7	16	TGTGCCAGCAGCTTATCGACTAGCGGGGGGAGCTACGAGCAGTACTTC	CASSLSTSGGSYEQYF
NA	TRBV29-1	many	TRBJ1-2	12	TGCAGCGTTGAGGGGGGCAGCTATGGCTACACCTTC	CSVEGGSYGYTF
NA	TRBV6-4	many	TRBJ2-1	15	TGTGCCAGCAGCCTAGACAGAGGATTCTACAATGAGCAGTTCTTC	CASSLDRGFYNEQFF
TRBD1	TRBV7-2	many	TRBJ1-4	19	TGTGCCAGCAGCTTTCTCCCCGGACAGGGCGGTTCGACTAATGAAAAACTGTTTTTT	CASSFLPGQGGSTNEKLFF
NA	TRBV15	few	TRBJ1-2	13	TGTGCCACCAGCAACAAGGAAAACTATGGCTACACCTTC	CATSNKENYGYTF
TRBD2	TRBV7-3	NA	TRBJ2-2	14	TGTGCCAGCGGCCCCCGGACTAGCCACGGGGAGCTGTTTTTT	CASGPRTSHGELFF